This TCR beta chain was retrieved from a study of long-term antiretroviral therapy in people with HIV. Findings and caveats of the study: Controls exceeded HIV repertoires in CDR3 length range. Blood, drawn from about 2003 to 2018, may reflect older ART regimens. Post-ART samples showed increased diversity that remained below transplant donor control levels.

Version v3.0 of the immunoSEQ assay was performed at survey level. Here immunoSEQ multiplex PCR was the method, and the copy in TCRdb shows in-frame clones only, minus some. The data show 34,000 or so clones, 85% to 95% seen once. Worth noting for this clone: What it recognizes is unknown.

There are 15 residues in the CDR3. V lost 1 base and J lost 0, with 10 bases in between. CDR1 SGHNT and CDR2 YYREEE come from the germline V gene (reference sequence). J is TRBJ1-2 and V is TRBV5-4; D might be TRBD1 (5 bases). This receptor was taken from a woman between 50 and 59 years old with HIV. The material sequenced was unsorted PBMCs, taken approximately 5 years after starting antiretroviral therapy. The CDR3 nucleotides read TGTGCCAGCAGCTTGCCGGGACGGACTAACTATGGCTACACCTTC. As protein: CASSLPGRTNYGYTF.